These 28 T cell receptor beta chains were sequenced from one sample in a study of T cells in localized non-small cell lung cancer (dated by TCRdb to between 2020 and 2021). Library creation used the immunoSEQ multiplex PCR assay. TCRdb re-hosts the immuneACCESS table, in-frame sequences only. Its copies lack some clones; in the studies checked, an unresolved V gene accounts for under half of them, and the cause for the rest is not known. Present in this sample are 65,000 to 95,000 clones, about 78% of which were seen just once. Under 25% of the sample lies in the top ten. Sample: PBMCs, taken before any cancer treatment. The origin of the receptors is a man aged 40-75 years with stage II squamous cell lung carcinoma.

The chain combines TRBV7-2 with TRBJ1-4; D is ambiguous. Germline V CDR1 and CDR2: SGHTA, FQGNSA. This CDR3 comprises 13 residues. The ends were cut back, 4 bases at V and 5 bases at J, with 8 bases in the middle. In DNA form, the CDR3 reads TGTGCCAGCAGCTCTGGTGCCAATGAAAAACTGTTTTTT. It translates to CASSSGANEKLFF.

A remark on this clone: The identical CDR3 is also encoded by other nucleotide sequences in the sample. The chain carries TRBV5-1 and TRBJ1-1; D gene ambiguous. V was cut by 3 bases and J by 2 bases, with 11 bases left in between. The CDR3 length is 14 residues. Per the germline V gene, CDR1 is SGHRS and CDR2 is YFSETQ. CDR3 sequence: CASSSGGVNTEAFF. The CDR3 DNA reads TGCGCCAGCAGCTCCGGCGGGGTAAACACTGAAGCTTTCTTT. Full variable domain (rest looked up from reference TRBV5-1 and TRBJ1-1): KAGVTQTPRYLIKTRGQQVTLSCSPISGHRSVSWYQQTPGQGLQFLFEYFSETQRNKGNFPGRFSGRQFSNSRSEMNVSTLELGDSALYLCASSSGGVNTEAFFGQGTRLTVV.

The V gene is TRBV28, the J gene TRBJ1-1; 7 nucleotides agree with TRBD1. Germline V CDR1 and CDR2: MDHEN, SYDVKM. Trimming at V came to 5 bases and at J to 1 base, leaving 7 bases not matched to a gene. The CDR3 runs to 15 residues. CDR3 amino acids: CASSHRQGENTEAFF. The DNA for the CDR3 is TGTGCCAGCAGTCATCGACAGGGCGAGAACACTGAAGCTTTCTTT. Complete variable domain (other parts from reference TRBV28 and TRBJ1-1): DVKVTQSSRYLVKRTGEKVFLECVQDMDHENMFWYRQDPGLGLRLIYFSYDVKMKEKGDIPEGYSVSREKKERFSLILESASTNQTSMYLCASSHRQGENTEAFFGQGTRLTVV.

The V call is TRBV5-1, the J call TRBJ1-5; TRBD1 agrees at 12 bases. This CDR3 is built from 15 residues. J was trimmed by 5 bases and V by 4 bases; bases with no gene match: 4. Germline loops: CDR1 SGHRS, CDR2 YFSETQ. CDR3 residues: CASSAGTGGDQPQHF. CDR3 DNA sequence: TGCGCCAGCAGCGCAGGGACAGGGGGCGATCAGCCCCAGCATTTT.

This chain uses TRBV11-1 with TRBJ2-3; 10 bases are shared with TRBD2. From germline, CDR1 is SGHAT and CDR2 FQDESV (reference sequence). J gave up 1 base and V 4 bases, and 2 bases lay outside the gene matches. This CDR3 is 15 amino acids long. The CDR3 protein is CASSSGLAGTDTQYF. The CDR3 bases are TGTGCCAGCAGCTCCGGACTAGCGGGCACAGATACGCAGTATTTT. Variable domain in full (rest from reference TRBV11-1 and TRBJ2-3): EAEVAQSPRYKITEKSQAVAFWCDPISGHATLYWYRQILGQGPELLVQFQDESVVDDSQLPKDRFSAERLKGVDSTLKIQPAELGDSAMYLCASSSGLAGTDTQYFGPGTRLTVL.

A few counts support this clone. This chain links TRBV5-1 with TRBJ1-1; TRBD1 matches 8 bases. J lost 4 bases, V lost 0 bases, and 5 bases had no gene match. Per the germline V gene, CDR1 is SGHRS and CDR2 is YFSETQ. This CDR3 comprises 15 residues. The chain's CDR3 is CASSLDRGRGTEAFF. The DNA for the CDR3 is TGCGCCAGCAGCTTGGACAGGGGGAGGGGCACTGAAGCTTTCTTT.

The chain combines TRBV4-1 with TRBJ2-7; 10 bases are shared with TRBD1. Germline V gives CDR1 MGHRA, CDR2 YSYEKL. V shed 3 bases and J 4 bases; nucleotides not matched to a gene: 6. CDR3 length equals 15 residues. The CDR3 loop reads CASSQLAGQGYEQYF. CDR3 DNA: TGCGCCAGCAGCCAGTTGGCGGGACAGGGGTACGAGCAGTACTTC.

The table lists this clone with a few counts. This rearrangement joins TRBV5-5 to TRBJ1-5; tentative D call: TRBD1 (5 bases). The V end was cut by 0 bases, the J end by 2 bases, with 9 bases between. Germline V gene data show CDR1 as SGHKS and CDR2 as YYEKEE (reference sequence). CDR3 length: 15 residues. CDR3 sequence (DNA): TGTGCCAGCAGCTTGGCGGGGGGAGGCAATCAGCCCCAGCATTTT. This gives the protein CASSLAGGGNQPQHF.

The V and J genes are TRBV6-5 and TRBJ2-4; D is perhaps TRBD1 (5 bases). Germline V lookup: CDR1 MNHEY, CDR2 SVGAGI. V lost 5 bases to trimming and J lost 1 base, with 6 bases between them. CDR3 length equals 13 residues. The chain's CDR3 is CASSNRAKNIQYF. In nucleotides, the CDR3 is TGTGCCAGCAGTAACAGGGCCAAAAACATTCAGTACTTC.

The sample holds a few counts of this clone. V usage is TRBV4-3 and J usage is TRBJ1-1; D gene unclear. Trimming took 0 bases from V and 1 from J, leaving 9 bases between them. Germline values: CDR1 LGHNA, CDR2 YSLEER. The CDR3 contains 15 residues. CDR3 loop: CASSQDLGENTEAFF. The CDR3 coding sequence is TGCGCCAGCAGCCAAGATCTTGGCGAGAACACTGAAGCTTTCTTT.

In this sample, this clone turned up a few times. The chain recombines TRBV7-3 with TRBJ2-3; D ambiguous. V was clipped by 2 bases and J by 4 bases, with 7 bases between them. The CDR3 runs to 13 residues. The germline V gene encodes CDR1 SGHTA and CDR2 FQGTGA. The CDR3 sequence is CASSLASADTQYF. CDR3 DNA: TGTGCCAGCAGCTTAGCGAGTGCAGATACGCAGTATTTT. Complete variable domain (other parts from reference TRBV7-3 and TRBJ2-3): GAGVSQTPSNKVTEKGKYVELRCDPISGHTALYWYRQSLGQGPEFLIYFQGTGAADDSGLPNDRFFAVRPEGSVSTLKIQRTERGDSAVYLCASSLASADTQYFGPGTRLTVL.

The V and J genes are TRBV5-1 and TRBJ2-3, with TRBD2 matching 12 bases. The CDR3 length is 16 residues. Germline V CDR1 and CDR2: SGHRS, YFSETQ. J lost 3 bases, V lost 3 bases, and 5 bases had no gene match. The chain's CDR3 is CASSSPTSGSTDTQYF. In nucleotides, the CDR3 is TGCGCCAGCAGCTCGCCGACTAGCGGGAGTACAGATACGCAGTATTTT.

V usage is TRBV4-2 and J usage is TRBJ1-1, with D tentatively TRBD1 (6 bases). V lost 2 bases to trimming and J lost 5 bases, with 18 bases between them. Per germline, CDR1 LGHNA and CDR2 YNFKEQ. The CDR3 extends over 16 amino acids. This CDR3 reads CASSQNRRGGWTEAFF. CDR3 nucleotides: TGTGCCAGCAGCCAAAACAGAAGGGGGGGATGGACTGAAGCTTTCTTT.

V usage is TRBV4-1 and J usage is TRBJ2-3; no firm D call. The V end lost 5 bases, the J end lost 3 bases, and 9 bases lay between the germline ends. The CDR3 loop spans 13 amino acids. Germline V gene data show CDR1 as MGHRA and CDR2 as YSYEKL. For the CDR3, the DNA is TGCGCCAGCAGCGGAGAGGCGACAGATACGCAGTATTTT. This codes for CASSGEATDTQYF.

This chain uses TRBV5-1 with TRBJ2-1; D might be TRBD2 (5 bases). The CDR3 consists of 12 residues. Trimming removed 0 bases at V and 9 bases at J, with 7 bases between. Germline assignment: CDR1 SGHRS and CDR2 YFSETQ. The DNA of the CDR3 is TGCGCCAGCAGCTTGGGAGGGCTTGAGCAGTTCTTC. This translates into CASSLGGLEQFF. The variable domain in full, completed from reference TRBV5-1 and TRBJ2-1, reads KAGVTQTPRYLIKTRGQQVTLSCSPISGHRSVSWYQQTPGQGLQFLFEYFSETQRNKGNFPGRFSGRQFSNSRSEMNVSTLELGDSALYLCASSLGGLEQFFGPGTRLTVL.

V usage is TRBV10-3 and J usage is TRBJ1-2; TRBD1 aligns across 8 bases. The trim removed 3 bases at V and 8 bases at J, leaving 5 bases unmatched. CDR1 is ENHRY, CDR2 SYGVKD, per germline. This CDR3 is 13 amino acids long. This CDR3 is CAISDGTGHGYTF. For the CDR3, the DNA is TGTGCCATCAGTGACGGGACAGGCCACGGCTACACCTTC.

CDR3 nucleotide sequence: TGTGCCAGCAGCCAAGATGAGGGGCTAGCGGGGGCCGGGGAGCTGTTTTTT. Translating gives CASSQDEGLAGAGELFF. The chain recombines TRBV4-2 with TRBJ2-2, with 10 bases that match TRBD2. The CDR3 is made up of 17 amino acids. J gave up 6 bases and V 0 bases, and 7 bases lay outside the gene matches. Germline V gene sequence: CDR1 LGHNA, CDR2 YNFKEQ.

Here the CDR3 DNA reads TGCGCCAGCAGCCAGGATTCTAACTATGGCTACACCTTC. It translates to CASSQDSNYGYTF. The rearrangement joins TRBV5-1 to TRBJ1-2; D uncertain. Germline assignment: CDR1 SGHRS and CDR2 YFSETQ. The CDR3 extends over 13 amino acids. V gave up 4 bases and J gave up 0 bases, with 7 bases separating them.

The chain has TRBV4-1 and TRBJ1-5; D is uncertain. The CDR3 covers 14 residues. Germline CDR1 reads MGHRA; CDR2 reads YSYEKL. Trimming shortened V by 1 base and J by 2 bases, and 6 bases separated the two germline ends. CDR3 bases: TGCGCCAGCAGCCAAGGGTTGGGCAATCAGCCCCAGCATTTT. Translation gives CASSQGLGNQPQHF.

The V and J genes are TRBV28 and TRBJ2-6; D remains unclear. The CDR3 contains 16 residues. V was shortened by 5 bases and J by 4 bases, with 15 bases between the two germline ends. Germline V gene lookup returns CDR1 MDHEN and CDR2 SYDVKM. CDR3 bases: TGTGCCAGCAGTGGACGTAATTCGAGGGGGGCCAACGTCCTGACTTTC. Its protein product is CASSGRNSRGANVLTF.

The sample holds one count of this clone. The chain is built from TRBV5-4 and TRBJ2-7; 7 bases fit TRBD2. This CDR3 is built from 14 residues. Germline trimming cut 1 base from V and 5 bases from J; bases unmatched to any gene: 6. Germline assignment: CDR1 SGHNT and CDR2 YYREEE (reference sequence). The CDR3 is CASSLYGGINEQYF. The CDR3 DNA reads as TGTGCCAGCAGCTTGTACGGGGGGATTAACGAGCAGTACTTC.

Only a few counts were recorded for this clone. One end of the junction is discordant with germline, which a read error may explain. The chain uses TRBV7-9 and TRBJ2-5; D unclear. The germline V gene has CDR1 SEHNR and CDR2 FQNEAQ (reference sequence). The CDR3 sequence is 11 residues long. DNA for the CDR3: TGTGCCAGCAGCTTAGGGGTCCCAAGGGACTTC. Its protein is CASSLGVPRDF.

V gene TRBV6-5 combines with J gene TRBJ2-3; 11 nucleotides line up with TRBD2. Trimming took 6 bases from V and 7 from J; bases not matched to a gene: 6. There are 14 residues in the CDR3. In germline, CDR1 is MNHEY, CDR2 SVGAGI. This CDR3 reads CASRAGLAAHTQYF. CDR3 nucleotide sequence: TGTGCCAGCAGGGCGGGACTAGCGGCCCATACGCAGTATTTT.

The genes are TRBV30 and TRBJ2-2; 8 nucleotides match TRBD2. Germline V CDR1 and CDR2: GTSNPN, SVGIG (reference sequence). V was clipped by 7 bases and J by 4 bases; unmatched bases: 11. The CDR3 spans 15 residues. CDR3 protein: CAYSTGTRGTGELFF. The CDR3 bases are TGTGCCTACTCAACCGGGACTAGGGGCACCGGGGAGCTGTTTTTT.

The chain uses TRBV7-9 and TRBJ2-7; maybe TRBD2 (6 bases). CDR3 size: 16 residues. Germline V gene data show CDR1 as SEHNR and CDR2 as FQNEAQ (reference sequence). The V gene lost 5 bases and the J gene lost 7 bases, with 24 bases spanning the gap. This CDR3 is CASSAGTGPSYEEQYF. The CDR3 DNA reads TGTGCCAGCAGCGCCGGGACTGGCCCTTCCTACGAGGAGCAGTACTTC.

This clone was detected once. The V call is TRBV4-1, the J call TRBJ1-3; D is unresolved. Trimming shortened V by 1 base and J by 0 bases, and 7 bases separated the two germline ends. Germline-derived CDR1 and CDR2 are MGHRA and YSYEKL. This CDR3 has 15 amino acids. This CDR3 reads CASSQGTGSGNTIYF. The DNA for the CDR3 is TGCGCCAGCAGCCAAGGGACGGGCTCTGGAAACACCATATATTTT.

To note about this clone: Other nucleotide sequences in the sample specify the same CDR3. V gene TRBV27 combines with J gene TRBJ2-1, with 11 bases fitting TRBD2. Losses at the gene ends were 6 bases for V and 6 bases for J; bases not matched to a gene: 7. This CDR3 region has 15 residues. CDR1 MNHEY and CDR2 SMNVEV come from the germline V gene (reference sequence). The CDR3 sequence is CASSPGTSGFNEQFF. CDR3 bases: TGTGCCAGCAGCCCTGGGACTAGCGGTTTCAATGAGCAGTTCTTC.

This chain uses TRBV7-9 with TRBJ1-5; D perhaps matches TRBD1 (5 bases). The CDR3 sequence is 15 residues long. V shed 5 bases and J shed 1 base, with 12 bases lying between them. Germline lookup yields CDR1 SEHNR and CDR2 FQNEAQ (reference sequence). CDR3 amino acids: CASSLGQGSNQPQHF. The CDR3 region has the DNA TGTGCCAGCAGCCTGGGGCAAGGAAGCAATCAGCCCCAGCATTTT.